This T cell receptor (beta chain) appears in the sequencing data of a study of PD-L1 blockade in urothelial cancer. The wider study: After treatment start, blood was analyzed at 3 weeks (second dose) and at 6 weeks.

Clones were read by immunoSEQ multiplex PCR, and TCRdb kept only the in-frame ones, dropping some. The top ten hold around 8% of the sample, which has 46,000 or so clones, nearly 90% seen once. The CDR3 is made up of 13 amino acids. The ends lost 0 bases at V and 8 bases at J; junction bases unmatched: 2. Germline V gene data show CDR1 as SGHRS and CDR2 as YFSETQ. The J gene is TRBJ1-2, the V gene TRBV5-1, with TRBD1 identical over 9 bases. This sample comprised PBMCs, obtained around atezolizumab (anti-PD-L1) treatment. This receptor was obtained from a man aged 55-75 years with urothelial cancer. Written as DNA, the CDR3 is TGCGCCAGCAGCTTGGGGACAGGGGAAGGCTACACCTTC. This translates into CASSLGTGEGYTF.